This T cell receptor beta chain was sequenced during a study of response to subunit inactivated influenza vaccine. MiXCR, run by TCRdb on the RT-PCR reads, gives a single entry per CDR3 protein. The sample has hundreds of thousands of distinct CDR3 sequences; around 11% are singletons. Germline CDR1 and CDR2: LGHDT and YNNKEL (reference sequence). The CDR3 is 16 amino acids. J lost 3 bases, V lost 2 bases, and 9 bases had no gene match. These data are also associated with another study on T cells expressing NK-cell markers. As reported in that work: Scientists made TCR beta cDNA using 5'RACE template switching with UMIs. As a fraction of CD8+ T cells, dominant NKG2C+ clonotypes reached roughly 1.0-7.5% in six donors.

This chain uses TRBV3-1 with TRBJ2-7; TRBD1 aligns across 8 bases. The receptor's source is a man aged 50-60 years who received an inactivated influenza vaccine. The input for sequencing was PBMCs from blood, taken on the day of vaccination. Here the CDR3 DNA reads TGTGCCAGCAGCCAAATGCCGGGACAGGTGCGCTACGAGCAGTACTTC. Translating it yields CASSQMPGQVRYEQYF.